This note documents a single T cell receptor beta chain sequence. Its cognate antigen is unknown. immunoSEQ v3.0 was run at survey level. Libraries were prepared by immunoSEQ multiplex PCR; TCRdb keeps only in-frame clonotypes and omits some of them. The data contain 36,000 or so clones, over 70% of them singletons. PBMC samples from each donor numbered at least one pre-ART and at least two post-ART. These data originate in a study of long-term antiretroviral therapy in people with HIV. Broader study findings: Dating from 2004 to 2017, the blood was possibly obtained under older ART regimens. CDR3 length ranges were narrower in HIV repertoires than in controls.

CDR3 length: 13 residues. Trimming removed 2 bases at V and 3 bases at J, with 5 bases between. CDR1 and CDR2 (germline): PRHDT, FYEKMQ (reference sequence). This sequence originates from a man between 18 and 29 years old with HIV. The specimen comprised unsorted PBMCs, sampled 0.6 years after starting antiretroviral therapy. The chain couples TRBV13 to TRBJ2-4; possibly TRBD1 for D (5 bases). Here the CDR3 reads CASSLRGKNIQYF. For the CDR3, the DNA is TGTGCCAGCAGCTTAAGGGGCAAAAACATTCAGTACTTC.